The 9 T cell receptor beta chains given below trace back to one sample, sequenced in a study of metastatic and nonmetastatic thyroid tumors. TCRdb re-analyzed the PCR reads through MiXCR. This sample yields some 41,000 clones, of which 25% to 30% are seen a single time; over 8% belongs to the top ten. Thyroid surgery was performed in patients who had received no treatment beforehand. The sample was blood. The receptors stem from a male donor with papillary thyroid cancer or a benign thyroid nodule (not recorded which). Some clones in this sample may be carry-over from other donors' samples.

The rearrangement joins TRBV20-1 to TRBJ1-1; D possibly corresponds to TRBD1 (5 bases). Trimming removed 5 bases at V and 0 bases at J, with 16 bases between. This CDR3 is built from 15 residues. The germline CDR1 and CDR2 sequences are DFQATT and SNEGSKA (reference sequence). The CDR3 coding sequence is TGCAGTGCTTATGGGGCCATACGGGTGAACACTGAAGCTTTCTTT. It encodes CSAYGAIRVNTEAFF.

In its sample, this clone was seen many times. The chain employs TRBV14 and TRBJ2-2; D unclear. Germline V gene sequence: CDR1 SGHDN, CDR2 FVKESK. This CDR3 has 15 residues. V shed 0 bases and J shed 7 bases, with 12 bases lying between them. CDR3 coding DNA: TGTGCCAGCAGCCAAGAAGGAAGGATGGGCGGGGAGCTGTTTTTT. As protein: CASSQEGRMGGELFF.

The V and J genes are TRBV12-3 or TRBV12-4 and TRBJ2-7, with 9 nucleotides matching TRBD1. The CDR3 runs 14 residues. V lost 8 bases and J lost 3; bases outside the gene matches: 8. The CDR3 here is CASGSTGQGYEQYF. The CDR3 coding sequence is TGTGCCAGCGGATCAACGGGACAGGGCTACGAGCAGTACTTC.

This chain uses TRBV6-1 with TRBJ1-1; D possibly corresponds to TRBD1 (6 bases). The CDR3 totals 14 residues. Germline values: CDR1 MNHNS, CDR2 SASEGT. V lost 8 bases to trimming and J lost 2 bases, with 15 bases between them. CDR3 protein: CASRLGGGNTEAFF. In DNA form, the CDR3 reads TGTGCCAGCCGCCTCGGGGGCGGCAACACTGAAGCTTTCTTT.

This chain uses TRBV28 with TRBJ2-7; possibly TRBD1 for D (5 bases). CDR3 length: 13 amino acids. CDR1 and CDR2 (germline): MDHEN, SYDVKM. The CDR3 sequence: CASSLSWGYGQSV. CDR3 nucleotides: TGTGCCAGCAGTTTAAGCTGGGGCTACGGGCAGTCCGTC.

This clone was counted between two and nine times. The V gene is TRBV28, the J gene TRBJ2-6; no clear D. Per germline, CDR1 MDHEN and CDR2 SYDVKM. V shed 8 bases and J shed 0 bases, with 11 bases lying between them. The CDR3 covers 15 residues. CDR3 nucleotides: TGTGCCAGCGGCTTTACAGTCTCTGGGGCCAACGTCCTGACTTTC. The encoded protein is CASGFTVSGANVLTF.

As concerns this clone: Sequence at one end of the junction differs from germline and may be a read error. The chain is built from TRBV6-5 and TRBJ1-2; D unclear. This CDR3 comprises 12 residues. In germline, CDR1 is MNHEY, CDR2 SVGAGI. The CDR3 DNA reads as TGTGCCGGCAGTTTGGTTTTGGGGTTCTACACCTTC. Its protein product is CAGSLVLGFYTF.

There are many counts of this clone. J is TRBJ1-5 and V is TRBV6-4; 10 bases are shared with TRBD1. The CDR3 loop spans 15 amino acids. V lost 4 bases to trimming and J lost 2 bases; unmatched junction nucleotides: 2. The V gene's germline CDR1 is MRHNA and CDR2 SNTAGT. The CDR3 DNA reads TGTGCCAGCAGTGCCGGGACAGGGGGCAATCAGCCCCAGCATTTT. It translates to CASSAGTGGNQPQHF.

In its sample, this clone was seen a few times. The chain is built from TRBV7-2 and TRBJ2-7; no clear D. Trimming pared 2 bases from V and 5 bases from J, leaving 10 bases between. Germline V gene sequence: CDR1 SGHTA, CDR2 FQGNSA. This CDR3 region has 13 residues. In nucleotides, the CDR3 is TGTGCCAGCAGCTTAAGGGCGTCCCACGAGCAGTACTTC. Encoded protein: CASSLRASHEQYF.